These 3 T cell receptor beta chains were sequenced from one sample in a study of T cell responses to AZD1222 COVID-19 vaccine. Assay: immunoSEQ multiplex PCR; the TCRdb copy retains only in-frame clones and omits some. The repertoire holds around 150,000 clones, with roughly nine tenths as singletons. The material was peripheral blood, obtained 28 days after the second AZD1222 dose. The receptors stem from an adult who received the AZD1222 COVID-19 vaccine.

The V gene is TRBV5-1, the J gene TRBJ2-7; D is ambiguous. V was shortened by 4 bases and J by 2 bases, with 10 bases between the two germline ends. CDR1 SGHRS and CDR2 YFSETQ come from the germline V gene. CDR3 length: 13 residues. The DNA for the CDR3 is TGCGCCAGCAGCCGAGACGGAACCTACGAGCAGTACTTC. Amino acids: CASSRDGTYEQYF. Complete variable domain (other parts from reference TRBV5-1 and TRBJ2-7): KAGVTQTPRYLIKTRGQQVTLSCSPISGHRSVSWYQQTPGQGLQFLFEYFSETQRNKGNFPGRFSGRQFSNSRSEMNVSTLELGDSALYLCASSRDGTYEQYFGPGTRLTVT.

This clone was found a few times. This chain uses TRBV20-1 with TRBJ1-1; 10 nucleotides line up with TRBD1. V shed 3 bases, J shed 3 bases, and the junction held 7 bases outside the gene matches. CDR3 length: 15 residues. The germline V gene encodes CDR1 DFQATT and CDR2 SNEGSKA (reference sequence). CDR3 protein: CSASGTGDWYTEAFF. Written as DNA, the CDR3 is TGCAGTGCTAGTGGGACAGGGGACTGGTACACTGAAGCTTTCTTT.

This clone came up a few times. Written as DNA, the CDR3 is TGTGCCAGCAGTGAAATGCCGGGAGAGAATGAGCAGTTCTTC. It yields the protein CASSEMPGENEQFF. This chain uses TRBV6-1 with TRBJ2-1, with D possibly TRBD2 on 6 matching bases. In germline, CDR1 is MNHNS, CDR2 SASEGT. The V gene lost 2 bases and the J gene lost 7 bases, with 12 bases spanning the gap. CDR3 length: 14 residues.